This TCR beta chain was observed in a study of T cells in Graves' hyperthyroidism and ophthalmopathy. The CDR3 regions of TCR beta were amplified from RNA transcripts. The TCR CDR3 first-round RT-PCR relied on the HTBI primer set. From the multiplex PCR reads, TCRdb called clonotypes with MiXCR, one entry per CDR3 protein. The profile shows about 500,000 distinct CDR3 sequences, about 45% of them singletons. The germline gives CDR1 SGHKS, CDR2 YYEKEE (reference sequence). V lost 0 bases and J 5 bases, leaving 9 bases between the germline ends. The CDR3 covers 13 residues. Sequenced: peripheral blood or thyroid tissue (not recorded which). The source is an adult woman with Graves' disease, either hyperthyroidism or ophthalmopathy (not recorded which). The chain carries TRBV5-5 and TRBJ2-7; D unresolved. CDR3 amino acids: CASSLALYDEQYF. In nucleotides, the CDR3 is TGTGCCAGCAGCTTGGCCCTGTACGACGAGCAGTACTTC.